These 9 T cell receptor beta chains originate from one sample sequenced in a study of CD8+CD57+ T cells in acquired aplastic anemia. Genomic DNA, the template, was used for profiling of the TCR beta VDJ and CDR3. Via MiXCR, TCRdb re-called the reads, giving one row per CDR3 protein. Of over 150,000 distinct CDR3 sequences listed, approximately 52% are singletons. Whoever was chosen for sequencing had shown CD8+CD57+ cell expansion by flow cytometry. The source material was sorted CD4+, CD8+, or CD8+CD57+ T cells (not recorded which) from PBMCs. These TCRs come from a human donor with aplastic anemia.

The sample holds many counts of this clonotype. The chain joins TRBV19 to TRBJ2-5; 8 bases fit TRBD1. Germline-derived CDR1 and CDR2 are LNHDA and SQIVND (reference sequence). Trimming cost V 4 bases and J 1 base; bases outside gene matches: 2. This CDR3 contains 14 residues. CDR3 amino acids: CASSTGQGQETQYF. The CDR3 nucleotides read TGTGCCAGTAGTACCGGACAGGGCCAAGAGACCCAGTACTTC. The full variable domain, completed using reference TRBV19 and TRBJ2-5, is DGGITQSPKYLFRKEGQNVTLSCEQNLNHDAMYWYRQDPGQGLRLIYYSQIVNDFQKGDIAEGYSVSREKKESFPLTVTSAQKNPTAFYLCASSTGQGQETQYFGPGTRLLVL.

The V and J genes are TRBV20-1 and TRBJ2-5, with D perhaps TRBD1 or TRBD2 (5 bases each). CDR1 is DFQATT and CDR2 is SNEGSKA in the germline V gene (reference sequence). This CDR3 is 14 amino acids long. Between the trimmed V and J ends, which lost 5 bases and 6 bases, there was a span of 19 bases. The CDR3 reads CSASVSGTDKTQYF. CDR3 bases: TGCAGTGCTTCTGTCTCCGGGACCGATAAGACCCAGTACTTC.

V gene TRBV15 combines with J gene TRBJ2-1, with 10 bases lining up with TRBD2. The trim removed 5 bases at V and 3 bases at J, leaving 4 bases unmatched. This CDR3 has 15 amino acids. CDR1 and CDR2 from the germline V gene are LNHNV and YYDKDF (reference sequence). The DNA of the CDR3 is TGTGCCACCAGCGAAGGACTAGCGGTCTACAATGAGCAGTTCTTC. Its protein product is CATSEGLAVYNEQFF.

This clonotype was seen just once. This chain's CDR3 is CASSSTPGLRVSYEQYF. Written as DNA, the CDR3 is TGTGCCAGCAGCTCTACTCCGGGACTTCGTGTGTCCTACGAGCAGTACTTC. This chain connects TRBV11-1 to TRBJ2-7, with D perhaps matching TRBD2 (6 bases). The germline gives CDR1 SGHAT, CDR2 FQDESV (reference sequence). V shed 4 bases and J shed 1 base, with 20 bases lying between them. The CDR3 consists of 17 residues. Full variable domain (outside the CDR3, taken from reference TRBV11-1 and TRBJ2-7): EAEVAQSPRYKITEKSQAVAFWCDPISGHATLYWYRQILGQGPELLVQFQDESVVDDSQLPKDRFSAERLKGVDSTLKIQPAELGDSAMYLCASSSTPGLRVSYEQYFGPGTRLTVT.

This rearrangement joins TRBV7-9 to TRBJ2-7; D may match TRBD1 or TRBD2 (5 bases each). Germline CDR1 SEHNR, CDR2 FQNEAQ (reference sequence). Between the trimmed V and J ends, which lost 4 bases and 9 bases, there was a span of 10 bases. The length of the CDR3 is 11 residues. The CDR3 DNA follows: TGTGCCAGCAGCTCGCAGGGACGGCAGTACTTC. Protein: CASSSQGRQYF.

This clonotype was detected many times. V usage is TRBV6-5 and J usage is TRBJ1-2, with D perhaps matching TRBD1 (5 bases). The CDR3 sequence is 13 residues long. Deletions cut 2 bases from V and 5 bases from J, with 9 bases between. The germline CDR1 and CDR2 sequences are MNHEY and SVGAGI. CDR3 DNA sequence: TGTGCCAGCAGTTACGGCAGGGAATATGGCTACACCTTC. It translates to CASSYGREYGYTF.

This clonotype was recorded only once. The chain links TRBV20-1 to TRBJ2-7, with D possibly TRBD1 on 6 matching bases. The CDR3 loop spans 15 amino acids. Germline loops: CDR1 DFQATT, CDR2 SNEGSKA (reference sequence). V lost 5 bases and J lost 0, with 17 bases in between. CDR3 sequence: CSAGRGQGSSYEQYF. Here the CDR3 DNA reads TGCAGTGCTGGTCGGGGTCAGGGGAGCTCCTACGAGCAGTACTTC.

DNA for the CDR3: TGCAGTGCTAGAGACGCCCCTCTGGGGCGGGACGTGCAACCCCTCCACTTT. This translates into CSARDAPLGRDVQPLHF. The chain employs TRBV20-1 and TRBJ1-6; D is possibly TRBD1 (5 bases). The CDR3 is 17 residues long. Germline CDR1 and CDR2: DFQATT and SNEGSKA (reference sequence). The germline V and J ends were trimmed by 0 bases and 12 bases, with 24 bases remaining between them.

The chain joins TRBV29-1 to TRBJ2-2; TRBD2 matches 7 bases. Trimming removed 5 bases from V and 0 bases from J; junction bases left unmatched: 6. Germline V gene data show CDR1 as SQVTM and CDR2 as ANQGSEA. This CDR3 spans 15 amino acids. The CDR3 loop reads CSVRGGTTNTGELFF. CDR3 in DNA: TGCAGCGTTCGGGGTGGGACTACGAACACCGGGGAGCTGTTTTTT.